The 14 T cell receptor beta chains given below trace back to one sample, sequenced in a study. TCRdb used MiXCR to reprocess the 5' RACE reads, holding one entry per CDR3 protein. Of about 43,000 distinct CDR3 sequences listed, less than 35% are singletons. Sample: memory CD4+ T cells sorted from a lymph node. Specified subset: memory CD4+ T cells, CD4+CD45RO+CD25-. These receptors were collected from a female donor with breast cancer.

This chain uses TRBV1 with TRBJ2-7. TRBV1 is described as a pseudogene. The CDR3 contains 15 residues. CDR3 amino acids: CTSSQEGGSFYEQYF. In DNA form, the CDR3 reads TGCACCAGCAGCCAAGAAGGAGGGAGCTTCTACGAGCAGTACTTC.

The chain is built from TRBV6-2 or TRBV6-3 and TRBJ2-7; the match to TRBD2 covers 7 bases. After removal of 11 bases from V and 1 base from J, the junction contained 14 bases not matched to a gene. The CDR3 is made up of 15 amino acids. From germline, CDR1 is MNHEY and CDR2 SVGEGT. The CDR3 loop is CAGTLGAGVSYEQYF. DNA for the CDR3: TGTGCCGGCACCCTTGGGGCGGGAGTTTCCTACGAGCAGTACTTC.

This chain joins TRBV27 and TRBJ2-5; 12 bases agree with TRBD2. This CDR3 spans 15 amino acids. After removal of 4 bases from V and 5 bases from J, the junction contained 5 bases not matched to a gene. Looked up from germline, CDR1 is MNHEY and CDR2 is SMNVEV (reference sequence). The CDR3: CASSSSGGAGETQYF. Written as DNA, the CDR3 is TGTGCCAGCAGTTCTAGCGGGGGGGCCGGGGAGACCCAGTACTTC.

The V gene is TRBV12-3 or TRBV12-4, the J gene TRBJ1-2; weak D call: TRBD1 (6 bases). The V end lost 2 bases, the J end lost 5 bases, and 18 bases lay between the germline ends. The CDR3 sequence is 16 residues long. CDR3 bases: TGTGCCAGCAGTTTACAGAGCAGCAGGGGACAATATGGCTACACCTTC. Amino acids: CASSLQSSRGQYGYTF.

The gene calls are TRBV4-1 and TRBJ2-7; the match to TRBD2 covers 9 bases. This CDR3 is built from 14 residues. V shed 5 bases and J 3 bases; nucleotides not matched to a gene: 5. The germline CDR1 and CDR2 sequences are MGHRA and YSYEKL. The CDR3 region has the DNA TGCGCCAGCAGCACCCGGACTAGCGACTACGAGCAGTACTTC. It translates to CASSTRTSDYEQYF.

This clonotype was seen a few times. The chain carries TRBV7-2 and TRBJ2-3; TRBD2 matches at 10 bases. The V and J ends lost 0 bases and 9 bases, in that order; junction bases with no gene match: 0. The CDR3 has 13 residues. The germline V gene encodes CDR1 SGHTA and CDR2 FQGNSA. The CDR3: CASSLATSGTQYF. The CDR3 bases are TGTGCCAGCAGCTTAGCGACTAGCGGGACGCAGTATTTT.

V is TRBV6-5 and J is TRBJ2-7; the match to TRBD2 covers 14 bases. The germline gives CDR1 MNHEY, CDR2 SVGAGI. V lost 0 bases, J lost 2 bases, and 3 bases stayed unmatched. CDR3 length: 17 residues. CDR3 protein: CASSYSGLAGGTYEQYF. The CDR3 nucleotides read TGTGCCAGCAGTTACTCCGGACTAGCGGGAGGAACCTACGAGCAGTACTTC.

This clonotype was picked up a small number of times. This sequence joins TRBV6-2 or TRBV6-3 and TRBJ2-7; tentatively, D is TRBD2 (5 bases). The V gene lost 4 bases and the J gene lost 7 bases, with 17 bases spanning the gap. The germline CDR1 and CDR2 sequences are MNHEY and SVGEGT. The CDR3 covers 14 residues. This chain's CDR3 is CASSSQLGSYEQYF. CDR3 coding DNA: TGTGCCAGCAGTTCTCAGTTAGGGAGTTATGAGCAGTACTTC.

The CDR3 DNA follows: TGTGCCAGCAGCTTAGCTCGGACAGGGAACAATGAGCAGTTCTTC. Its protein is CASSLARTGNNEQFF. The V gene is TRBV7-8, the J gene TRBJ2-1; TRBD1 aligns across 8 bases. Losses at the gene ends were 0 bases for V and 5 bases for J; bases not matched to a gene: 3. Germline CDR1 SGHVS, CDR2 FQNEAQ. This CDR3 has 15 residues.

CDR3 protein: CPRTSCRYEQYF. The CDR3 DNA reads TGCCCGCGGACTAGCTGTCGCTACGAGCAGTACTTC. The V gene is TRBV20-1, the J gene TRBJ2-7; 8 nucleotides line up with TRBD2. The V gene's germline CDR1 is DFQATT and CDR2 SNEGSKA (reference sequence). CDR3 length equals 12 residues.

This clonotype turned up a few times. The chain combines TRBV7-3 with TRBJ2-5; TRBD1 matches 9 bases. This CDR3 contains 17 residues. Germline lookup yields CDR1 SGHTA and CDR2 FQGTGA. V shed 4 bases and J 0 bases; nucleotides not matched to a gene: 9. For the CDR3, the DNA is TGTGCCAGCAGCTCTCCTTGGGACAGGGCGGACCAAGAGACCCAGTACTTC. Its translation is CASSSPWDRADQETQYF.

The chain links TRBV27 to TRBJ2-7; D is undetermined. The CDR3 consists of 13 residues. Germline CDR1 MNHEY, CDR2 SMNVEV (reference sequence). Trimming pared 4 bases from V and 4 bases from J, leaving 11 bases between. CDR3 sequence reads: CASSSAPHYEQYF. In DNA form, the CDR3 reads TGTGCCAGCAGTTCGGCGCCCCATTACGAGCAGTACTTC.

This clonotype was observed a handful of times. The CDR3 DNA sequence: TGCAGCGTTGAAGACAGCGTAGCCTCCTACGAGCAGTACTTC. Its translation: CSVEDSVASYEQYF. V usage is TRBV29-1 and J usage is TRBJ2-7; D gene uncertain. V was pared by 0 bases and J by 0 bases, with 9 bases between. Germline CDR1 reads SQVTM; CDR2 reads ANQGSEA. This CDR3 comprises 14 residues.

The V gene is TRBV2, the J gene TRBJ2-7; possibly TRBD1 for D (5 bases). The germline V gene has CDR1 SNHLY and CDR2 FYNNEI. V was shortened by 7 bases and J by 0 bases, with 19 bases between the two germline ends. This CDR3 region has 16 residues. The CDR3 DNA is TGTGCCAGCAAGGACCAACGACAGAAACTCTCCTACGAGCAGTACTTC. Translating gives CASKDQRQKLSYEQYF. Based on the CDR3 plus reference TRBV2 and TRBJ2-7, the full variable domain is EPEVTQTPSHQVTQMGQEVILRCVPISNHLYFYWYRQILGQKVEFLVSFYNNEISEKSEIFDDQFSVERPDGSNFTLKIRSTKLEDSAMYFCASKDQRQKLSYEQYFGPGTRLTVT.